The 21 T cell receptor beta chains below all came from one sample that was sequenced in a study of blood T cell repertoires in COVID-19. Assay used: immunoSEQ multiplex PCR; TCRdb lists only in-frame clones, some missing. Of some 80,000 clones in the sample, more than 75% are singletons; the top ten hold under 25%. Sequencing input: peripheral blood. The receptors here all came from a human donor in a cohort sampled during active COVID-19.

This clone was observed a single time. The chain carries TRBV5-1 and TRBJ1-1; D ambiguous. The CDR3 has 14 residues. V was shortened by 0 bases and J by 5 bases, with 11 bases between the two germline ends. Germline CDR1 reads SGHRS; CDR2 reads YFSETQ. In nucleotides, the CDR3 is TGCGCCAGCAGCTTGGGAGGGATAGGGACTGAAGCTTTCTTT. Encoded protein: CASSLGGIGTEAFF. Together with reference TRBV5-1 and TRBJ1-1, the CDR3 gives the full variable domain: KAGVTQTPRYLIKTRGQQVTLSCSPISGHRSVSWYQQTPGQGLQFLFEYFSETQRNKGNFPGRFSGRQFSNSRSEMNVSTLELGDSALYLCASSLGGIGTEAFFGQGTRLTVV.

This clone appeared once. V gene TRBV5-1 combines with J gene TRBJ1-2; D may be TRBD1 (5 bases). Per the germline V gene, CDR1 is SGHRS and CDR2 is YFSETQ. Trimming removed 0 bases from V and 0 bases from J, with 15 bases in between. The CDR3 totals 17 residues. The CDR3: CASSLALRTRSNYGYTF. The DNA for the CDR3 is TGCGCCAGCAGCTTGGCCCTCCGGACAAGATCTAACTATGGCTACACCTTC.

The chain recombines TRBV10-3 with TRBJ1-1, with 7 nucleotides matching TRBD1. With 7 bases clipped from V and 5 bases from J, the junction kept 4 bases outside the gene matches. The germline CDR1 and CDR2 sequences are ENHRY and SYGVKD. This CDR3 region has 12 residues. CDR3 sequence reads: CAIKGAGTEAFF. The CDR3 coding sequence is TGTGCCATCAAGGGGGCCGGGACTGAAGCTTTCTTT.

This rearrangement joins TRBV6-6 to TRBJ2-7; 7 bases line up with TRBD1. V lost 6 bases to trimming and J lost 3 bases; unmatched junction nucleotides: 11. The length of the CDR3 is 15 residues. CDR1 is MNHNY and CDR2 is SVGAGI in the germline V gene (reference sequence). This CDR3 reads CASSRSVTGIYEQYF. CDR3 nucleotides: TGTGCCAGCAGCAGATCCGTGACAGGGATCTACGAGCAGTACTTC.

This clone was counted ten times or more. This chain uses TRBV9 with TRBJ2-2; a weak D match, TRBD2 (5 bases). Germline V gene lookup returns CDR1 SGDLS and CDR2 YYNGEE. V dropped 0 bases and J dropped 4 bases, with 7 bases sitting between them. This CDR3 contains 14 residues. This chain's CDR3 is CASSVGSGTGELFF. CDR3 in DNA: TGTGCCAGCAGCGTAGGAAGCGGCACCGGGGAGCTGTTTTTT.

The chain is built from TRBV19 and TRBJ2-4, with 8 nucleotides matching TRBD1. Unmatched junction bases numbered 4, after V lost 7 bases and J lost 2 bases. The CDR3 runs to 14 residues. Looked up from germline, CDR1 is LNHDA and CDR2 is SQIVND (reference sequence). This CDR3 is CASTDRGSKNIQYF. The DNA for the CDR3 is TGTGCCAGTACCGACAGGGGCTCCAAAAACATTCAGTACTTC.

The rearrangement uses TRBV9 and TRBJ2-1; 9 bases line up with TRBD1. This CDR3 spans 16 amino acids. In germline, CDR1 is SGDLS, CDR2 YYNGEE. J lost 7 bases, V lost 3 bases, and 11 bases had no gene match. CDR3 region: CASSAPSVGQGNEQFF. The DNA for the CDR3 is TGTGCCAGCAGCGCACCCTCCGTAGGACAGGGGAATGAGCAGTTCTTC.

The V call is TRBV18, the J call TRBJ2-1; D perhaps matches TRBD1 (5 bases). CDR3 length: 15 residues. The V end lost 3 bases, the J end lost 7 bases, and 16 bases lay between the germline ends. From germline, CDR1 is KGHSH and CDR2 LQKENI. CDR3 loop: CASSPFSDRLNEQFF. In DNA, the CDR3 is TGTGCCAGCTCACCGTTCTCCGACAGACTGAATGAGCAGTTCTTC.

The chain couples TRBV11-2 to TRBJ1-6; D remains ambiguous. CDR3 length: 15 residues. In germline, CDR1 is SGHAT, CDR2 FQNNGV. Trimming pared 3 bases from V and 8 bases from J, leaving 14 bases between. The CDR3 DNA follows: TGTGCCAGCAGCTTCATACGGGAGTCCTATTCACCCCTCCACTTT. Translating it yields CASSFIRESYSPLHF.

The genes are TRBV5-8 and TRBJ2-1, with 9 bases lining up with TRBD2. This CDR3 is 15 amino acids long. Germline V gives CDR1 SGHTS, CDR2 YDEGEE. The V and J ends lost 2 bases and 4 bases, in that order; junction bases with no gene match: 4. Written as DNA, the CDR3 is TGTGCCAGCAGCTTAGGGCGGGGGGGATACAATGAGCAGTTCTTC. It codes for CASSLGRGGYNEQFF.

The CDR3 DNA is TGTGCCAGCAAAGGGGGCCTCCAAGAGACCCAGTACTTC. Protein product: CASKGGLQETQYF. V gene TRBV14 combines with J gene TRBJ2-5; 7 nucleotides line up with TRBD1. After removal of 7 bases from V and 1 base from J, the junction contained 3 bases not matched to a gene. The CDR3 loop spans 13 amino acids. Germline V lookup: CDR1 SGHDN, CDR2 FVKESK.

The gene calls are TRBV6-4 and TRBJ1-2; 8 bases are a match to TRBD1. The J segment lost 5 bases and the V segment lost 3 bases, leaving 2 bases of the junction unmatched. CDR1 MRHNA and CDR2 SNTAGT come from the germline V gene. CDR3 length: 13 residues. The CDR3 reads CASSEGTGYGYTF. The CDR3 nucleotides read TGTGCCAGCAGTGAGGGGACAGGTTATGGCTACACCTTC.

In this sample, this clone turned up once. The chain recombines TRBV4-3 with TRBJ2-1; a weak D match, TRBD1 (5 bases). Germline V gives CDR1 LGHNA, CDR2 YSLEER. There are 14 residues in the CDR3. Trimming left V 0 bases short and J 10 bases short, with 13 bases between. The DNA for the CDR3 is TGCGCCAGCAGCCAAGAGTTGGAGCCAGGGGAGCAGTTCTTC. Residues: CASSQELEPGEQFF.

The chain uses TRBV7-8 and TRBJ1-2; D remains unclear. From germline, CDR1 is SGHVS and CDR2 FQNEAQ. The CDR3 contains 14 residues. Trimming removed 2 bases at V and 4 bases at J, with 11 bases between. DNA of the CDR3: TGTGCCAGCAGCTTAATTGAAGAGGGCTATGGCTACACCTTC. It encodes CASSLIEEGYGYTF.

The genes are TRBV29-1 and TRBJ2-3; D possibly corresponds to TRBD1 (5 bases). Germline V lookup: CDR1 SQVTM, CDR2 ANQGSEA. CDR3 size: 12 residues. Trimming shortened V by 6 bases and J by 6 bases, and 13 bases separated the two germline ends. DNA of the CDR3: TGCAGCGTCACTACAGGTTCGGATACGCAGTATTTT. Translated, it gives CSVTTGSDTQYF.

Written as DNA, the CDR3 is TGTGCCAGCTCTCAGGGGGAGAACACTGAAGCTTTCTTT. Translation gives CASSQGENTEAFF. The chain joins TRBV18 to TRBJ1-1; 7 positions agree with TRBD1. Looked up from germline, CDR1 is KGHSH and CDR2 is LQKENI. This CDR3 spans 13 amino acids. V was clipped by 6 bases and J by 1 base; unmatched bases: 2. The full variable domain, in which reference TRBV18 and TRBJ1-1 provide the parts outside the CDR3, is NAGVMQNPRHLVRRRGQEARLRCSPMKGHSHVYWYRQLPEEGLKFMVYLQKENIIDESGMPKERFSAEFPKEGPSILRIQQVVRGDSAAYFCASSQGENTEAFFGQGTRLTVV.

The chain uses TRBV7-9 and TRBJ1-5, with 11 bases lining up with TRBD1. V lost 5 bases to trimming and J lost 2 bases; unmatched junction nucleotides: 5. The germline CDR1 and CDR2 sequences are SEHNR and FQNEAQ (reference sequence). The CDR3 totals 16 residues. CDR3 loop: CASSPDRGQGNQPQHF. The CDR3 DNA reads TGTGCCAGCAGCCCGGACAGGGGGCAAGGCAATCAGCCCCAGCATTTT. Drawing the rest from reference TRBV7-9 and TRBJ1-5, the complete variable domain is DTGVSQNPRHKITKRGQNVTFRCDPISEHNRLYWYRQTLGQGPEFLTYFQNEAQLEKSRLLSDRFSAERPKGSFSTLEIQRTEQGDSAMYLCASSPDRGQGNQPQHFGDGTRLSIL.

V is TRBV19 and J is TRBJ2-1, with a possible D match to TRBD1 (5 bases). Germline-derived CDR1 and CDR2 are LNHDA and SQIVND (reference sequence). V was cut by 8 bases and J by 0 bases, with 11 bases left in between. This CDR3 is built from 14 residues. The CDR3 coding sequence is TGTGCCAGTTCTCGACAGAACTCCTACAATGAGCAGTTCTTC. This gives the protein CASSRQNSYNEQFF.

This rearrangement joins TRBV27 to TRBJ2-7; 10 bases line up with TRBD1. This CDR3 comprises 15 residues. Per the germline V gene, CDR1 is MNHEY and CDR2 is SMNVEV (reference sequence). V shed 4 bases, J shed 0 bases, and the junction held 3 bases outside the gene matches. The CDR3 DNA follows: TGTGCCAGCAGTTCTTGGACAGGGGGCTCCTACGAGCAGTACTTC. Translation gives CASSSWTGGSYEQYF.

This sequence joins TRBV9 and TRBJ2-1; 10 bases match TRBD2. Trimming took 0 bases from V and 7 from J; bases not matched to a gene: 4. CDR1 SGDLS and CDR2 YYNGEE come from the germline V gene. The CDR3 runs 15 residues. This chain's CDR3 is CASSVEGLAINEQFF. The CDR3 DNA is TGTGCCAGCAGCGTAGAGGGACTAGCGATAAATGAGCAGTTCTTC.

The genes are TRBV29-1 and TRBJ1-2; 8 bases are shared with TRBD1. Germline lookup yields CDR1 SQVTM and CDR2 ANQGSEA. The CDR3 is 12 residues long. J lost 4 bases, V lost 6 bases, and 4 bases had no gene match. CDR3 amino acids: CSVYDRGYGYTF. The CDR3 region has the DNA TGCAGCGTCTACGACAGGGGCTATGGCTACACCTTC.